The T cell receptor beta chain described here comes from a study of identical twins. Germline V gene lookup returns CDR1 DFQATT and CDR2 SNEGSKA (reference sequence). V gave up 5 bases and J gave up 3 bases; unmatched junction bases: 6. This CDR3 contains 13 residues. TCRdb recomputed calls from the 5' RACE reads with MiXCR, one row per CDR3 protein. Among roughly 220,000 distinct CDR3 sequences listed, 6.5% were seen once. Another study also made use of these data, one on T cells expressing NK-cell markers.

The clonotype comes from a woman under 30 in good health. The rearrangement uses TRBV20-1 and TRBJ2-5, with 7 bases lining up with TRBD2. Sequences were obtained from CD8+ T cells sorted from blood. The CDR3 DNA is TGCAGTGCTTCACGGGACTACAAAGAGACCCAGTACTTC. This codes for CSASRDYKETQYF.